The present entry profiles one TCR beta chain with its context. Sequencing was performed with immunoSEQ multiplex PCR; in TCRdb, only in-frame clones are kept and a portion is missing. The data show fewer than 600,000 clones, roughly 87% seen once. This specimen comes from a study of blood T cell repertoires in COVID-19. The germline CDR1 and CDR2 sequences are KGHDR and SFDVKD. V was pared by 2 bases and J by 6 bases, with 12 bases between. This CDR3 contains 15 residues. The clonotype originates from a young man with COVID-19, enrolled during active disease. The specimen was peripheral blood. The rearrangement joins TRBV24-1 to TRBJ2-2, with D possibly being TRBD2 (6 bases). CDR3 DNA sequence: TGTGCCACCAGTGATTCTTGGACGGGGGCCGGGGAGCTGTTTTTT. Translating it yields CATSDSWTGAGELFF.